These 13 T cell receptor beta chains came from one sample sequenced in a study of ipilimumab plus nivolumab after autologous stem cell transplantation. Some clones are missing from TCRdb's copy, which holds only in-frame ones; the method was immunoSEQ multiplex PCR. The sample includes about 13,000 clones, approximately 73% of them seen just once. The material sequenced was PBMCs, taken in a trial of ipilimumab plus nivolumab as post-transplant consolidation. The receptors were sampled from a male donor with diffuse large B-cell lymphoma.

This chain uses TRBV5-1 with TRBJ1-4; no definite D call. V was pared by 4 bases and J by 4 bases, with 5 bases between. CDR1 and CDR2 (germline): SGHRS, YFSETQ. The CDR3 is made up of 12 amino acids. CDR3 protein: CASSENNEKLFF. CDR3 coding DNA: TGCGCCAGCAGCGAGAATAATGAAAAACTGTTTTTT.

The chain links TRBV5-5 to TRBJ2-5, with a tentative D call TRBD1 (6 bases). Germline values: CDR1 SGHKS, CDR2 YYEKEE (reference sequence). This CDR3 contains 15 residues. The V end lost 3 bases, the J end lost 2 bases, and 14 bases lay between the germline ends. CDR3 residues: CASSSRWGLQETQYF. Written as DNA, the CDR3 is TGTGCCAGCAGCTCCCGGTGGGGGCTGCAAGAGACCCAGTACTTC. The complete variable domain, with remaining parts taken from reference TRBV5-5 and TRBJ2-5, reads DAGVTQSPTHLIKTRGQQVTLRCSPISGHKSVSWYQQVLGQGPQFIFQYYEKEERGRGNFPDRFSARQFPNYSSELNVNALLLGDSALYLCASSSRWGLQETQYFGPGTRLLVL.

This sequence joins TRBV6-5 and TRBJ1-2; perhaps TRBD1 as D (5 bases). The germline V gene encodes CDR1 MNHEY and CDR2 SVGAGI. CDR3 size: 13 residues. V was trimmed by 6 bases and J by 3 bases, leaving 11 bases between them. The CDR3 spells CASSPGGDYGYTF. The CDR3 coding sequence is TGTGCCAGCAGCCCGGGGGGGGACTATGGCTACACCTTC.

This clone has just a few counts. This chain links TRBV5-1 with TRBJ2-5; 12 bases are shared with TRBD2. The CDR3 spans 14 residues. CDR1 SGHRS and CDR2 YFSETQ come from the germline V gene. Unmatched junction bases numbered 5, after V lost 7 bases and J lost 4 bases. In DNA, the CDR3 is TGCGCCAGCCAGGGGACTAGCGGGTCAGAGACCCAGTACTTC. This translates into CASQGTSGSETQYF.

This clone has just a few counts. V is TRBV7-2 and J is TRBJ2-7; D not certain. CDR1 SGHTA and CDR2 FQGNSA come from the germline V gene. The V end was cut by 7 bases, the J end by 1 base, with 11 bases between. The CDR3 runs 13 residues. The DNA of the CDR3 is TGTGCCAGCATCAATAGAGAGTCCTACGAGCAGTACTTC. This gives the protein CASINRESYEQYF.

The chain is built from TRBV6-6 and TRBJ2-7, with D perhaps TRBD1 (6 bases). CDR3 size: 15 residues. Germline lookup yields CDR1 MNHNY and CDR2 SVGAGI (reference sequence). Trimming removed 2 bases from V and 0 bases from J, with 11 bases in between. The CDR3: CASSYGPGASYEQYF. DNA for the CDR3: TGTGCCAGCAGTTACGGTCCAGGGGCCTCCTACGAGCAGTACTTC.

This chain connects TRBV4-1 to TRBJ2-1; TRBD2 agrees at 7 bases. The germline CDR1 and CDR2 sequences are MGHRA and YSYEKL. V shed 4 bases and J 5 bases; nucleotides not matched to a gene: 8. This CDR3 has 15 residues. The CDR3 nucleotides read TGCGCCAGCAGCCCCTGGACTAGGGCGAACAATGAGCAGTTCTTC. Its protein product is CASSPWTRANNEQFF.

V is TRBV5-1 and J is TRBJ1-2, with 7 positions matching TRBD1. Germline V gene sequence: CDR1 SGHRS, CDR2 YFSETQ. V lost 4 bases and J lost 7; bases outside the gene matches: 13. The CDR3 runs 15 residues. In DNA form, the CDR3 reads TGCGCCAGCAGCCCGCGACAGGGTTATTCGGGTGGCTACACCTTC. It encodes CASSPRQGYSGGYTF.

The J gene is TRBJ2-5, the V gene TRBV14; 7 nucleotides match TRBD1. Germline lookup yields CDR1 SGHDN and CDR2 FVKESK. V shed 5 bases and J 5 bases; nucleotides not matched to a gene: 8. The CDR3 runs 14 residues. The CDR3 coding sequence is TGTGCCAGCAGCGCCCTTACAGGGGTGGAGACCCAGTACTTC. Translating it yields CASSALTGVETQYF.

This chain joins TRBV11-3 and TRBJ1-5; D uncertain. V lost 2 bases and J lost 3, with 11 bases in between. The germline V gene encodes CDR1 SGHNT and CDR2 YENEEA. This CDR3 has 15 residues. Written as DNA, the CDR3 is TGTGCCAGCAGCTTACTGGCCAGAGCCAATCAGCCCCAGCATTTT. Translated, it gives CASSLLARANQPQHF.

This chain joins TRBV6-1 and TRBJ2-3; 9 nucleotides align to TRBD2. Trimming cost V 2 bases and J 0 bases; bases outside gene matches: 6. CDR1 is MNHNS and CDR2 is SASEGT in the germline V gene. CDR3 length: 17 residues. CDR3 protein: CASSELAGRRSTDTQYF. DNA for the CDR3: TGTGCCAGCAGTGAACTAGCGGGAAGGCGAAGCACAGATACGCAGTATTTT.

CDR3 sequence: CASRSAPGEQYF. In DNA form, the CDR3 reads TGTGCCAGCAGGTCCGCCCCCGGCGAGCAGTACTTC. The rearrangement uses TRBV11-2 and TRBJ2-7; D remains unclear. Trimming cost V 6 bases and J 6 bases, with 12 bases left between them. The CDR3 is 12 amino acids. CDR1 SGHAT and CDR2 FQNNGV come from the germline V gene.

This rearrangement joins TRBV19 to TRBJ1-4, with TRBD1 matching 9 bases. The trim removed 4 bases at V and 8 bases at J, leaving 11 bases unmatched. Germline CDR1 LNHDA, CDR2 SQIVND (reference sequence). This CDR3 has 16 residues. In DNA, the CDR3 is TGTGCCAGTAGTAACCCCTCCGGGACAGGGCGCGAAAAACTGTTTTTT. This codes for CASSNPSGTGREKLFF.